This TCR beta chain derives from a study of post-analysis software for immune sequencing data. Study overall: Courses of disease covered relapsing-remitting, secondary progressive and progressive-relapsing multiple sclerosis.

The V end lost 6 bases, the J end lost 2 bases, and 12 bases lay between the germline ends. Germline CDR1 is MNHEY and CDR2 is SVGAGI. This CDR3 is built from 14 residues. Study-wide points: When the samples were clustered directly with F measure, those that had been prepared in the same batch showed strong co-clustering. There were roughly 5 TRBV segments more frequent in patients than controls, and TRBV5-6, TRBV5-1 and TRBV20-1 were among them. In multiple sclerosis, normalized Chao1 diversity was significantly below that of controls.

The count of this clonotype is one. The antigen is undetermined. Sequencing libraries made from TCR beta cDNA carried unique molecular identifiers. Between roughly 1 and 11 million T cells gave rise to hundreds of thousands of cDNA molecules. TCRdb re-analysed the PCR reads in MiXCR, keeping a single row per CDR3 protein. The sample includes 650,000 to 850,000 distinct CDR3 sequences, around 46% of them seen just once. This clonotype was obtained from a girl under 18 with multiple sclerosis. The gene calls are TRBV6-5 and TRBJ2-3, with D perhaps TRBD2 (6 bases). What was sequenced was blood. CDR3 bases: TGTGCCAGCAGGGAGGGCGGGTTCACAGATACGCAGTATTTT. Translation: CASREGGFTDTQYF.